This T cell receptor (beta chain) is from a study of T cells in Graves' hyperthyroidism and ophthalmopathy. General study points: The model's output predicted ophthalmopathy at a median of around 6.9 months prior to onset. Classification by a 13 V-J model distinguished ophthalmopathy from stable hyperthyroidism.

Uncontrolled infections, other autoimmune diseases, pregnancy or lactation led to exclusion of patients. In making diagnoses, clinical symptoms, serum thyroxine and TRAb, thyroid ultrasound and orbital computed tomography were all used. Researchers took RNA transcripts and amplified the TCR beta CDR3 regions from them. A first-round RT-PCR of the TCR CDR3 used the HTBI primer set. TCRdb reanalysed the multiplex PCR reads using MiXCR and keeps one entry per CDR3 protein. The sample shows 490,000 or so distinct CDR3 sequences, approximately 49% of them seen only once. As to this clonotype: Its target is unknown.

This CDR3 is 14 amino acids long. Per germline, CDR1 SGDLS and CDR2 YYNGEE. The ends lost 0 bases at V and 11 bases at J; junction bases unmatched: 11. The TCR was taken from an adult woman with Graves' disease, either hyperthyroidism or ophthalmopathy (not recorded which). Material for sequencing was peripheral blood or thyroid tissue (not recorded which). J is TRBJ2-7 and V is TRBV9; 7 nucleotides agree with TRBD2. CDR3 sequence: CASSVASLADTKYF. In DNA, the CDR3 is TGTGCCAGCAGCGTAGCCTCTCTAGCGGATACTAAGTACTTC.